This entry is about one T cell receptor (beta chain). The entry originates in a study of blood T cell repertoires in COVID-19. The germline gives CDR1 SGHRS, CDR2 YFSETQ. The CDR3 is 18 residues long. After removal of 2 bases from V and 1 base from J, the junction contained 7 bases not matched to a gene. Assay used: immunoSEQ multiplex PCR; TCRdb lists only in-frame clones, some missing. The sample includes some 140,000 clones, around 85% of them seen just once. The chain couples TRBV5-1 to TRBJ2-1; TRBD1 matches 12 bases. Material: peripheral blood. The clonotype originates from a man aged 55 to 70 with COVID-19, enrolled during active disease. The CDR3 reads CASSFPGTGGGSYNEQFF. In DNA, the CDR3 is TGCGCCAGCAGCTTCCCCGGGACAGGGGGCGGGTCCTACAATGAGCAGTTCTTC.